Listed below are T cell receptor beta chains from one sample, sequenced in a study of T cells after yellow fever vaccination. TCRdb re-derived calls from the 5' RACE reads in MiXCR, one entry per CDR3 protein. Among around 600,000 distinct CDR3 sequences, around 12% were seen once, and the ten largest hold 14% to 15%. The sample in question was PBMCs, obtained on the day of the yellow fever booster vaccination. These TCRs come from a man aged 30 to 45 who received the YFV17D yellow fever vaccine. Both conserved end residues are part of each CDR3. Size tells how often a clone was seen (once, few, many) or the class of an expanded clone, and some rows leave it out.

V gene	clone size	J gene	CDR3 protein
TRBV6-1	many	TRBJ2-7	CASSLGQRTYEQYF
TRBV20-1	once	TRBJ1-4	CSATGQLGGPNEKLFF
TRBV4-2	.	TRBJ2-7	CASSRPWTTGTSGNYEQYF
TRBV14	.	TRBJ1-1	CASSTTPGVTEAFF
TRBV18	.	TRBJ2-7	CASSPQQNLRGSTYEQYF
TRBV29-1	few	TRBJ2-3	CSVVPSGTDTQYF
TRBV11-2	.	TRBJ2-1	CASSLIAGVYNEQFF
TRBV7-2	.	TRBJ1-2	CAGSLRGRGYGYTF
TRBV20-1	.	TRBJ2-3	CSARRGTSGSDTQYF
TRBV4-3	.	TRBJ2-2	CARTNNPGQGIIGELFF
TRBV12-3/TRBV12-4	.	TRBJ1-1	CASSPRGTGGTEAFF
TRBV7-2	few	TRBJ1-5	CASSLAPWGQPQHF
TRBV27	.	TRBJ1-5	CASSKDRVGQPQHF
TRBV7-2	few	TRBJ1-2	CASSSRVRDRGGYGYTF
TRBV11-3	few	TRBJ2-4	CASSAAGVKNIQYF
TRBV20-1	many	TRBJ2-7	CSVKGSEQYF